These 20 T cell receptor beta chains came from one sample sequenced in a study of T cells after posttransplantation cyclophosphamide. The data were produced by immunoSEQ multiplex PCR, yet TCRdb's version contains in-frame clones alone and is incomplete. Sampling found 30,000 to 35,000 clones, none seen once. Material for sequencing was PBMCs. The receptors were gathered from a woman in her forties or fifties in good health and a related stem cell transplant donor.

This clone was found a few times. The V call is TRBV27, the J call TRBJ2-7; 9 nucleotides match TRBD2. Trimming cost V 4 bases and J 3 bases; bases outside gene matches: 13. This CDR3 region has 17 residues. Germline CDR1 is MNHEY and CDR2 is SMNVEV (reference sequence). The CDR3 DNA reads as TGTGCCAGCAGTTCCCCCCCGTATAGCGGGAGTTACTACGAGCAGTACTTC. Translating gives CASSSPPYSGSYYEQYF.

This clone was recorded at least ten times. V is TRBV19 and J is TRBJ1-2; D may be TRBD1 (5 bases). The V gene's germline CDR1 is LNHDA and CDR2 SQIVND (reference sequence). This CDR3 is built from 13 residues. V dropped 3 bases and J dropped 3 bases, with 8 bases sitting between them. In DNA form, the CDR3 reads TGTGCCAGTAGTATTACAGGCGACTATGGCTACACCTTC. It encodes CASSITGDYGYTF. Complete variable domain (other parts from reference TRBV19 and TRBJ1-2): DGGITQSPKYLFRKEGQNVTLSCEQNLNHDAMYWYRQDPGQGLRLIYYSQIVNDFQKGDIAEGYSVSREKKESFPLTVTSAQKNPTAFYLCASSITGDYGYTFGSGTRLTVV.

Many counts were recorded for this clone. The chain carries TRBV28 and TRBJ2-1, with TRBD1 as a possible D gene (5 bases). CDR3 length: 12 amino acids. CDR1 is MDHEN and CDR2 is SYDVKM in the germline V gene. V dropped 5 bases and J dropped 13 bases, with 15 bases sitting between them. CDR3 sequence reads: CASSVSTENQFF. CDR3 sequence (DNA): TGTGCCAGCAGTGTATCGACAGAAAATCAGTTCTTC.

This clone was found many times. The chain employs TRBV9 and TRBJ2-2; possible D gene TRBD2, 5 bases. Trimming cost V 0 bases and J 4 bases, with 13 bases left between them. CDR1 is SGDLS and CDR2 is YYNGEE in the germline V gene. The CDR3 length is 16 residues. CDR3 in amino acids: CASSVARRAGTGELFF. As DNA, the CDR3 is TGTGCCAGCAGCGTAGCTCGGCGGGCGGGCACCGGGGAGCTGTTTTTT.

This clone was seen many times. J is TRBJ2-3 and V is TRBV19; D is possibly TRBD1 (6 bases). Germline V CDR1 and CDR2: LNHDA, SQIVND (reference sequence). Trimming removed 6 bases at V and 3 bases at J, with 16 bases between. This CDR3 region has 15 residues. CDR3 residues: CASSATGRRTDTQYF. CDR3 DNA: TGTGCCAGTAGCGCTACAGGGAGAAGGACAGATACGCAGTATTTT.

There are many counts of this clone. The rearrangement joins TRBV12-3 or TRBV12-4 to TRBJ2-3; TRBD1 aligns across 7 bases. The CDR3 consists of 16 residues. Trimming at V came to 2 bases and at J to 4 bases, leaving 9 bases not matched to a gene. CDR3 coding DNA: TGTGCCAGCAGTTTATCTTCGGGACAGCCAGCAGATACGCAGTATTTT. This codes for CASSLSSGQPADTQYF.

V usage is TRBV29-1 and J usage is TRBJ2-7; 8 positions match TRBD2. The V and J ends lost 7 bases and 2 bases, in that order; junction bases with no gene match: 7. Per the germline V gene, CDR1 is SQVTM and CDR2 is ANQGSEA. The CDR3 contains 13 residues. CDR3 DNA: TGCAGCGGTAGTGGGACTAGTACCTACGAGCAGTACTTC. This codes for CSGSGTSTYEQYF.

This clone was detected ten times or more. V usage is TRBV7-9 and J usage is TRBJ1-2; 7 bases fit TRBD1. The germline V gene encodes CDR1 SEHNR and CDR2 FQNEAQ (reference sequence). Trimming removed 8 bases from V and 10 bases from J; junction bases left unmatched: 16. The CDR3 extends over 14 amino acids. The CDR3 reads CASGQGEGRRVYTF. CDR3 DNA: TGTGCCAGCGGGCAGGGGGAGGGACGAAGGGTCTACACCTTC.

This clone was seen at least ten times. This sequence joins TRBV4-3 and TRBJ1-1, with unresolved D. Germline CDR1 and CDR2: LGHNA and YSLEER. Trimming shortened V by 0 bases and J by 4 bases, and 15 bases separated the two germline ends. This CDR3 comprises 16 residues. Here the CDR3 DNA reads TGCGCCAGCAGCCAAGAACGGCGGGGATCGGGCACTGAAGCTTTCTTT. It codes for CASSQERRGSGTEAFF.

This clone was seen only a few times. The rearrangement joins TRBV10-2 to TRBJ1-5; the match to TRBD1 covers 7 bases. The V and J ends lost 2 bases and 3 bases, in that order; junction bases with no gene match: 1. Germline values: CDR1 WSHSY, CDR2 SAAADI. This CDR3 comprises 14 residues. The CDR3 nucleotides are TGCGCCAGCAGTGAGGGACAGGCCAATCAGCCCCAGCATTTT. Translation gives CASSEGQANQPQHF.

The V and J genes are TRBV5-6 and TRBJ2-4; tentative D call: TRBD2 (5 bases). There are 14 residues in the CDR3. With 0 bases removed from V and 8 bases from J, the gap between germline ends came to 12 bases. Per germline, CDR1 SGHDT and CDR2 YYEEEE. The CDR3 nucleotides are TGTGCCAGCAGCTTGGTTCGGACTTTGGACATTCAGTACTTC. The encoded protein is CASSLVRTLDIQYF.

The table lists this clone with a few counts. In DNA form, the CDR3 reads TGTGCCAGCAGCCCTAACGCGGAGGGGGCGGGCACTGAAGCTTTCTTT. Protein: CASSPNAEGAGTEAFF. J is TRBJ1-1 and V is TRBV7-8, with 7 positions matching TRBD1. The CDR3 runs 16 residues. The germline V gene has CDR1 SGHVS and CDR2 FQNEAQ. V lost 5 bases to trimming and J lost 4 bases; unmatched junction nucleotides: 13.

This clone showed up many times. The chain joins TRBV2 to TRBJ1-3; TRBD1 matches 7 bases. CDR3 length: 15 residues. Germline loops: CDR1 SNHLY, CDR2 FYNNEI. Losses at the gene ends were 6 bases for V and 0 bases for J; bases not matched to a gene: 5. The CDR3: CASRGDRDSGNTIYF. The DNA for the CDR3 is TGTGCCAGCAGGGGCGACAGGGACTCTGGAAACACCATATATTTT.

This clone has a count of ten or more. This rearrangement joins TRBV4-2 to TRBJ1-2; TRBD1 agrees at 8 bases. The length of the CDR3 is 15 residues. Losses at the gene ends were 5 bases for V and 1 base for J; bases not matched to a gene: 6. Germline V gene lookup returns CDR1 LGHNA and CDR2 YNFKEQ. CDR3 nucleotides: TGTGCCAGCAGCGAGACAGGGGCGTATAACTATGGCTACACCTTC. The encoded protein is CASSETGAYNYGYTF.

This clone was counted ten times or more. The chain employs TRBV5-6 and TRBJ2-3; 14 nucleotides agree with TRBD2. The J segment lost 4 bases and the V segment lost 1 base, leaving 2 bases of the junction unmatched. Per germline, CDR1 SGHDT and CDR2 YYEEEE. The CDR3 totals 16 residues. The CDR3 spells CASSLLTSGRADTQYF. The DNA of the CDR3 is TGTGCCAGCAGCTTGCTGACTAGCGGGAGGGCAGATACGCAGTATTTT.

Many counts were recorded for this clone. The genes are TRBV6-4 and TRBJ2-3; TRBD2 might be the D (7 bases). Germline lookup yields CDR1 MRHNA and CDR2 SNTAGT. This CDR3 region has 12 residues. V lost 4 bases and J 7 bases, leaving 9 bases between the germline ends. The CDR3 bases are TGTGCCAGCAGTGCGGGGGGCCATACGCAGTATTTT. Protein: CASSAGGHTQYF.

This clone was counted at least ten times. The chain joins TRBV15 to TRBJ1-5; weak D call: TRBD1 (6 bases). Germline V gene sequence: CDR1 LNHNV, CDR2 YYDKDF (reference sequence). V lost 8 bases, J lost 2 bases, and 16 bases lay in between. This CDR3 has 15 amino acids. DNA of the CDR3: TGTGCCACCGGCACCGGGGGGCGTGGCAATCAGCCCCAGCATTTT. It specifies CATGTGGRGNQPQHF.

This clone was counted at least ten times. The chain joins TRBV2 to TRBJ2-3, with D unresolved. V was cut by 3 bases and J by 0 bases, with 13 bases left in between. The CDR3 spans 16 residues. Germline CDR1 SNHLY, CDR2 FYNNEI. The CDR3 protein is CASSDKALPSTDTQYF. CDR3 coding DNA: TGTGCCAGCAGTGATAAGGCTCTCCCTAGCACAGATACGCAGTATTTT.

This clone was observed at least ten times. The J gene is TRBJ1-3, the V gene TRBV18; possibly TRBD1 for D (6 bases). Trimming removed 3 bases at V and 2 bases at J, with 14 bases between. This CDR3 is built from 16 residues. In germline, CDR1 is KGHSH, CDR2 LQKENI. The CDR3 here is CASSPLEGGPGNTIYF. The CDR3 DNA sequence: TGTGCCAGCTCACCTCTGGAGGGGGGGCCTGGAAACACCATATATTTT.

The sample holds a few counts of this clone. This rearrangement joins TRBV25-1 to TRBJ2-2; unclear D gene. V was clipped by 1 base and J by 5 bases, with 11 bases between them. Germline CDR1 reads MGHDK; CDR2 reads SYGVNS. The CDR3 has 15 amino acids. The DNA for the CDR3 is TGTGCCAGCAGTGAATTGAAGGGTCGAACCGGGGAGCTGTTTTTT. Its protein product is CASSELKGRTGELFF.